This T cell receptor beta chain was sequenced for a study of Ad26.COV2.S vaccination and SARS-CoV-2 variants listed by TCRdb under 2021. About the investigation overall: Donors in the vaccine arm were drawn from COV1001, a multicentre, randomized, double-blind, placebo-controlled phase I-IIa trial testing Ad26.COV2.S in healthy adults. A total of 32 samples were included in the TCR-sequenced set, comprising around 19 Ad26.COV2.S vaccine recipients, 5 placebo recipients and 8 SARS-CoV-2 convalescent individuals. Trial participants were randomized into five groups of five, in which low-dose or high-dose Ad26.COV2.S was given once or twice, or placebo was given on both occasions. TCRbeta repertoire sequencing served as the tool for gauging how specific and how broad the SARS-CoV-2-reactive T cell receptors were following Ad26.COV2.S vaccination. Ad26.COV2.S was given intramuscularly at 5x10^10 or 1x10^11 viral particles, as a single shot or as two shots 56 days apart. Investigators remained blinded to trial group allocation during experiments and outcome assessment.

The investigation overall reported the following: It was noted by the authors that total T cell responses may have been underestimated by the TCR breadth and depth analyses. Ad26.COV2.S recipients had higher spike-specific TCR breadth than placebo recipients (P = 0.0014). After vaccination, spike-specific CD8+ and CD4+ T cell responses were reported to show substantial breadth. Vaccine and placebo recipients had similar non-spike TCR breadth, a finding consistent with the vaccine containing only spike. The study was not powered for comparison of responses between vaccine doses or regimens.

Concerning this clone itself: Its antigen is not yet known. No base-level quality is on record; no much larger clone is a single base apart.

TCRbeta CDR3 regions were sequenced with the immunoSEQ Assay. After extraction, genomic DNA underwent amplification by bias-controlled multiplex PCR, followed by high-throughput sequencing. Regarding the original processing steps: Collapsing and filtering of sequences were performed to quantify the absolute abundance of each unique TCRbeta CDR3 region. Usable DNA was measured by amplifying reference genes present in all nucleated cells, and TCRbeta template counts were normalized to that usable DNA to estimate T cell fraction. Repertoire TCRs were annotated as SARS-CoV-2-specific by exact matching of V gene, CDR3 amino acid sequence and J gene to a known reactive TCR set. MIRA supplied the reference SARS-CoV-2 TCR set, which was filtered for enrichment in COVID-19-positive ImmuneCODE repertoires so that public or cross-reactive TCRs were removed. Drawing on the MIRA antigens, annotated TCRs were analysed further at the level of specific ORF or position within ORF. Depth was the summed frequency of annotated unique rearrangements, while breadth was defined as annotated unique rearrangements over total unique productive rearrangements. Group comparisons of TCR breadth used two-sided Wilcoxon rank-sum tests. TCRdb holds this immuneACCESS table with in-frame rearrangements only. Some clones are missing; in checked studies, unresolved V genes explain under half, and the rest has no known cause. The DNA was the basis for D and trimming; V, J and clone size are from that table. The table for this sample lists approximately 420,000 clones; around nine tenths of them were counted only once. The top ten constitute 3.5% to 4% of the sample.

Taken with the paper, the label for treatment or condition translates to: some 20 received Ad26.COV2.S at low or high dose, single or two shots; five or six received placebo; per-sample allocation not given. For vaccine and placebo recipients, the sequenced repertoires came from samples collected on day 63 after the first injection. Between 29 July and 7 August 2020, Cohort 1b enrolled around 25 adults aged 18-55 years at one site in Boston, USA. Ad26.COV2.S consisted of a replication-incompetent adenovirus type 26 vector by which a prefusion-stabilized SARS-CoV-2 spike protein from the original Wuhan strain was expressed. Unmatched junction bases come to 5, with V trimmed by 5 bases and J by 1 base. The CDR3 sequence holds 15 residues, the cysteine and phenylalanine included. Only CDR3 DNA remains: 45 bases, in frame from the first base. The germline V gene sets CDR1 to SGHTA and CDR2 to FQGNSA.

This material consisted of peripheral blood, taken in a trial of Ad26.COV2.S vaccine versus placebo. The sequence is built from TRBV7-2 and TRBJ2-7, with 10 junctional bases fitting TRBD1. The TCR was taken from a person aged 18-65 years who received the Ad26.COV2.S COVID-19 vaccine or a placebo. In nucleotide form, the sequence is TGTGCCAGCAGCCCTAGGACAGGGGGATCCTACGAGCAGTACTTC. Its protein product is CASSPRTGGSYEQYF. Extended through the reference TRBV7-2 and TRBJ2-7 proteins, this CDR3 yields the full variable domain: GAGVSQSPSNKVTEKGKDVELRCDPISGHTALYWYRQSLGQGLEFLIYFQGNSAPDKSGLPSDRFSAERTGGSVSTLTIQRTQQEDSAVYLCASSPRTGGSYEQYFGPGTRLTVT.